The rows below give T cell receptor beta chains drawn from one sample of a study of T cells in Graves' hyperthyroidism and ophthalmopathy. A single record per CDR3 protein comes from TCRdb applying MiXCR to the multiplex PCR reads. The profile shows some 350,000 distinct CDR3 sequences, over 12% of them singletons. The sequencing input was blood. The receptors shown here come from a woman aged 55 to 70 with Graves' ophthalmopathy. Each CDR3 is given with its conserved first and last residue. Fields, in order: D gene, V gene, clone size, J gene, CDR3 protein, CDR3 DNA. The D gene is left open where the match is weak. Clone size is given for some rows only: seen once, a few or many times, or a class if the clone is expanded.

D: TRBD2; V: TRBV19; size: few; J: TRBJ2-7; CDR3: CASSKGLAGYEQYF; DNA: TGTGCCAGTAGTAAGGGACTAGCGGGCTACGAGCAGTACTTC
D: NA; V: TRBV2; size: many; J: TRBJ1-4; CDR3: CASKVRTGNNEKLFF; DNA: TGTGCCAGCAAAGTTAGAACAGGGAATAATGAAAAACTGTTTTTT
D: NA; V: TRBV27; size: NA; J: TRBJ2-7; CDR3: CASGRGTSAGWTYEQYF; DNA: TGTGCCAGCGGGCGGGGTACTTCGGCAGGGTGGACCTACGAGCAGTACTTC
D: NA; V: TRBV11-2; size: NA; J: TRBJ2-5; CDR3: CASSFGRETQYF; DNA: TGTGCCAGCAGCTTTGGGAGAGAGACCCAGTACTTC
D: TRBD2; V: TRBV7-2; size: few; J: TRBJ2-7; CDR3: CASSGKLGLAGEDEQYF; DNA: TGTGCCAGCAGCGGCAAGCTGGGACTAGCGGGAGAGGACGAGCAGTACTTC
D: TRBD2; V: TRBV4-1; size: many; J: TRBJ2-1; CDR3: CASSQSAGGSYNEQFF; DNA: TGCGCCAGCAGCCAGTCGGCGGGAGGATCCTACAATGAGCAGTTCTTC
D: TRBD2; V: TRBV12-3/TRBV12-4; size: many; J: TRBJ2-1; CDR3: CASSFTSGSDEQFF; DNA: TGTGCCAGCAGTTTCACTAGCGGGAGCGATGAGCAGTTCTTC
D: NA; V: TRBV29-1; size: many; J: TRBJ1-1; CDR3: CSPHLEGRGGEAFF; DNA: TGCAGCCCCCACCTTGAGGGAAGGGGCGGTGAAGCTTTCTTT
D: TRBD1; V: TRBV9; size: NA; J: TRBJ1-3; CDR3: CASSSPAGTGQRNTIYF; DNA: TGTGCCAGCAGCTCACCTGCCGGGACAGGGCAAAGAAACACCATATATTTT
D: TRBD1; V: TRBV6-1; size: many; J: TRBJ2-3; CDR3: CASSELSAGGYTQYF; DNA: TGTGCCAGCAGTGAACTATCGGCAGGGGGATATACGCAGTATTTT
D: NA; V: TRBV6-1; size: many; J: TRBJ2-3; CDR3: CASTPPGARDTQYF; DNA: TGTGCCAGCACCCCCCCCGGTGCACGAGATACGCAGTATTTT
D: NA; V: TRBV28; size: NA; J: TRBJ2-3; CDR3: CASSLFVQKTQYF; DNA: TGTGCCAGCAGTTTATTTGTGCAAAAAACGCAGTATTTT
D: NA; V: TRBV5-1; size: NA; J: TRBJ1-3; CDR3: CASSSSGAQNTIYF; DNA: TGCGCCAGCAGCTCCTCCGGGGCCCAAAACACCATATATTTT
D: NA; V: TRBV29-1; size: few; J: TRBJ1-4; CDR3: CSVMSGDEKLFF; DNA: TGCAGCGTTATGTCGGGAGATGAAAAACTGTTTTTT
D: TRBD2; V: TRBV7-2; size: many; J: TRBJ2-1; CDR3: CASSLGVAGGRNEQFF; DNA: TGTGCCAGCAGCTTAGGAGTAGCGGGAGGTCGAAATGAGCAGTTCTTC
D: NA; V: TRBV20-1; size: NA; J: TRBJ2-2; CDR3: CSASPGPGELFF; DNA: TGCAGTGCCTCGCCCGGACCCGGGGAGCTGTTTTTT
D: TRBD2; V: TRBV9; size: many; J: TRBJ2-3; CDR3: CASSPYGSGRADTQYF; DNA: TGTGCCAGCAGCCCCTATGGTAGCGGGAGGGCAGATACGCAGTATTTT
D: TRBD1; V: TRBV5-1; size: once; J: TRBJ1-1; CDR3: CASSSGTGLSNTEAFF; DNA: TGCGCCAGCAGTTCCGGGACAGGTTTATCGAACACTGAAGCTTTCTTT
D: NA; V: TRBV7-2; size: many; J: TRBJ2-4; CDR3: CASSLGGSKNIQYF; DNA: TGTGCCAGCAGCTTAGGAGGGTCCAAAAACATTCAGTACTTC
D: TRBD2; V: TRBV6-1; size: NA; J: TRBJ2-7; CDR3: CASSPGLAVVYEQYF; DNA: TGTGCCAGCAGTCCCGGACTAGCGGTAGTCTACGAGCAGTACTTC
D: NA; V: TRBV12-3/TRBV12-4; size: many; J: TRBJ2-1; CDR3: CASSPRGASSYNEQFF; DNA: TGTGCCAGCAGCCCCCGGGGTGCGAGCTCCTACAATGAGCAGTTCTTC
D: TRBD2; V: TRBV2; size: many; J: TRBJ2-2; CDR3: CASRRRASGAGVTGELFF; DNA: TGTGCCAGCAGGAGGAGGGCTAGCGGAGCGGGGGTCACCGGGGAGCTGTTTTTT
D: TRBD2; V: TRBV7-2; size: many; J: TRBJ2-2; CDR3: CASSPSRLAYGELFF; DNA: TGTGCCAGCAGCCCGTCGCGACTAGCGTACGGGGAGCTGTTTTTT
D: NA; V: TRBV10-1; size: many; J: TRBJ1-1; CDR3: CASSERPGSTEAFF; DNA: TGCGCCAGCAGTGAGCGGCCGGGGTCCACTGAAGCTTTCTTT